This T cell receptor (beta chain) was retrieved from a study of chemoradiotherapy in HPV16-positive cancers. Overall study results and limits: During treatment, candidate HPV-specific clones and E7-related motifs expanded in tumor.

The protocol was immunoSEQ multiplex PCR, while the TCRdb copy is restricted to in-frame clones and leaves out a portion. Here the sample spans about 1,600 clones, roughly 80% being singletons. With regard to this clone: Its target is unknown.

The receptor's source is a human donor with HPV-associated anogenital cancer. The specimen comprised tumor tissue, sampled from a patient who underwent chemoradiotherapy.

For the CDR3, the DNA is TGTGCCAGTAGCCCTATCCCATCTTACGGACAGATGAACACTGAAGCTTTCTTT. It encodes CASSPIPSYGQMNTEAFF. V is TRBV19 and J is TRBJ1-1; D is possibly TRBD1 (6 bases). This CDR3 contains 18 residues. Between the trimmed V and J ends, which lost 6 bases and 0 bases, there was a span of 23 bases. Germline CDR1 LNHDA, CDR2 SQIVND (reference sequence).